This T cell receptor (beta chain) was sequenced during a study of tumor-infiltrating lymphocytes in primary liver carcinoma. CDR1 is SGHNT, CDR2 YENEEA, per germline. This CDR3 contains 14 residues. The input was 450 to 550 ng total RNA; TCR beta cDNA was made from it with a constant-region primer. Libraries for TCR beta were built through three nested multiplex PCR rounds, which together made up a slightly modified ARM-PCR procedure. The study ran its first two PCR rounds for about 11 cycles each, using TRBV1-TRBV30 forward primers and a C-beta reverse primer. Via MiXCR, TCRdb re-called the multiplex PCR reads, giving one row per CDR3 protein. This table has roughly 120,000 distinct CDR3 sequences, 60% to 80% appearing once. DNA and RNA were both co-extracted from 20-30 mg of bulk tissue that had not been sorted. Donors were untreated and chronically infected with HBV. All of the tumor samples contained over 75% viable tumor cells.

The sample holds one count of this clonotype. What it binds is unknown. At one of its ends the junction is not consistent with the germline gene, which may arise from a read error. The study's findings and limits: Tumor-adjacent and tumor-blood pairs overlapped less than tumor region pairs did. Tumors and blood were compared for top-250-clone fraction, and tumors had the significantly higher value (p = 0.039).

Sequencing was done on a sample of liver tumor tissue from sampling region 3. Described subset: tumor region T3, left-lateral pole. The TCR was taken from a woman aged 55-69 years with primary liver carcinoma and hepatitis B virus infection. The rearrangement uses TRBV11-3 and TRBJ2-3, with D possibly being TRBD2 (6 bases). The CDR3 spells CASNFRTNTDMQYF. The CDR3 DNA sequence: TGTGCCAGCAACTTCAGGACTAACACAGATATGCAGTATTTT.